The 10 T cell receptor beta chains presented below share a single source sample, sequenced in a study of cytomegalovirus exposure and HLA in healthy donors. Using immunoSEQ multiplex PCR, the repertoire was profiled, and TCRdb retains in-frame clones only, with some absent. The sample includes nearly 200,000 clones, 84% seen only once; the top ten take 10% to 15%. Sequenced: PBMCs. These receptors were taken from a woman aged 25 to 39 in good health and CMV-seropositive.

V usage is TRBV2 and J usage is TRBJ2-7; 7 bases are shared with TRBD2. Germline CDR1 and CDR2: SNHLY and FYNNEI. V lost 5 bases to trimming and J lost 1 base; unmatched junction nucleotides: 14. This CDR3 contains 17 residues. The CDR3, as DNA: TGTGCCAGCAGTACACTAACGGGGAGGGTGGTGTCCTACGAGCAGTACTTC. It encodes CASSTLTGRVVSYEQYF.

This chain connects TRBV6-1 to TRBJ2-1; D gene ambiguous. The germline CDR1 and CDR2 sequences are MNHNS and SASEGT. Trimming left V 1 base short and J 0 bases short, with 16 bases between. This CDR3 spans 18 amino acids. CDR3 sequence reads: CASSEGWFGKSSYNEQFF. As DNA, the CDR3 is TGTGCCAGCAGTGAAGGTTGGTTTGGTAAGAGCTCCTACAATGAGCAGTTCTTC.

The chain combines TRBV5-1 with TRBJ2-5; D is unclear. Trimming pared 0 bases from V and 5 bases from J, leaving 8 bases between. The CDR3 has 13 amino acids. Per germline, CDR1 SGHRS and CDR2 YFSETQ. Written as DNA, the CDR3 is TGCGCCAGCAGCTTGGACGTACGGGAGACCCAGTACTTC. It yields the protein CASSLDVRETQYF.

This clone has more than one count but fewer than ten. The CDR3 loop reads CASSQEGGRVGNIQYF. Here the CDR3 DNA reads TGTGCCAGCAGCCAAGAGGGTGGGAGAGTAGGAAACATTCAGTACTTC. The J gene is TRBJ2-4, the V gene TRBV4-2; TRBD2 might be the D (5 bases). V was shortened by 0 bases and J by 6 bases, with 15 bases between the two germline ends. CDR1 and CDR2 (germline): LGHNA, YNFKEQ. This CDR3 has 16 residues.

This chain connects TRBV2 to TRBJ1-5; tentatively, D is TRBD1 (5 bases). Per germline, CDR1 SNHLY and CDR2 FYNNEI. CDR3 size: 12 residues. Trimming took off 3 bases at V and 5 bases at J, with 5 bases between the two ends. In DNA, the CDR3 is TGTGCCAGCAGTGACAGGGATCAGCCCCAGCATTTT. Its protein product is CASSDRDQPQHF.

The rearrangement links TRBV7-2 to TRBJ1-2; maybe TRBD1 (6 bases). Between the trimmed V and J ends, which lost 1 base and 6 bases, there was a span of 12 bases. The CDR3 spans 14 residues. The germline V gene has CDR1 SGHTA and CDR2 FQGNSA. For the CDR3, the DNA is TGTGCCAGCAGCTTAGTTACAGGGCCCGATGGCTACACCTTC. It codes for CASSLVTGPDGYTF.

The V gene is TRBV6-5, the J gene TRBJ2-2; 7 nucleotides agree with TRBD1. This CDR3 has 15 amino acids. J lost 2 bases, V lost 6 bases, and 6 bases had no gene match. CDR1 and CDR2 from the germline V gene are MNHEY and SVGAGI. The CDR3 region is CASSVRDSNTGELFF. The CDR3, as DNA: TGTGCCAGCAGCGTACGGGACAGTAACACCGGGGAGCTGTTTTTT.

This chain links TRBV29-1 with TRBJ2-3; 7 bases are shared with TRBD2. Germline CDR1 reads SQVTM; CDR2 reads ANQGSEA. After removal of 5 bases from V and 4 bases from J, the junction contained 12 bases not matched to a gene. The length of the CDR3 is 15 residues. The CDR3 sequence is CSVQGGLGWADTQYF. In nucleotides, the CDR3 is TGCAGCGTTCAGGGAGGACTAGGTTGGGCAGATACGCAGTATTTT.

Only one count was recorded for this clone. The V and J genes are TRBV4-2 and TRBJ2-7; maybe TRBD2 (6 bases). The germline gives CDR1 LGHNA, CDR2 YNFKEQ. CDR3 length: 17 residues. V dropped 0 bases and J dropped 0 bases, with 15 bases sitting between them. In DNA form, the CDR3 reads TGTGCCAGCAGCCAAGATAGGACGGCGGGGTTCTCCTACGAGCAGTACTTC. It specifies CASSQDRTAGFSYEQYF.

There are a few counts of this clone. The CDR3: CASSSPLVGYTF. The DNA for the CDR3 is TGTGCCAGCAGCTCCCCCCTAGTGGGCTACACCTTC. The chain uses TRBV7-2 and TRBJ1-2; no clear D gene. This CDR3 is built from 12 residues. The germline gives CDR1 SGHTA, CDR2 FQGNSA. Trimming stripped 4 bases from V and 8 bases from J, with 11 bases between.